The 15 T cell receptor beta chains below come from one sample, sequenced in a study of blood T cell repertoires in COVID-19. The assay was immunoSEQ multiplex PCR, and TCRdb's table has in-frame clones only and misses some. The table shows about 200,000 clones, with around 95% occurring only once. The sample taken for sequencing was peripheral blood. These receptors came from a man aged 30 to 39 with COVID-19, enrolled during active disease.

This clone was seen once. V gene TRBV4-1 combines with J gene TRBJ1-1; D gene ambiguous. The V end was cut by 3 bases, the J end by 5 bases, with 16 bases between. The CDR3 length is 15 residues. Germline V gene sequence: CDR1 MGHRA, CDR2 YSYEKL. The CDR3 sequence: CASSQKERGLTEAFF. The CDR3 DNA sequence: TGCGCCAGCAGCCAGAAGGAACGGGGTTTGACTGAAGCTTTCTTT.

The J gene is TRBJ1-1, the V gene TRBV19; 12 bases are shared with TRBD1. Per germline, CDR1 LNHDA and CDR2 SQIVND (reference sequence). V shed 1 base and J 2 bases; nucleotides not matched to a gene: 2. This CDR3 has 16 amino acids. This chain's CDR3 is CASSIGGTGGNTEAFF. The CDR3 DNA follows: TGTGCCAGTAGTATAGGAGGGACAGGGGGCAACACTGAAGCTTTCTTT.

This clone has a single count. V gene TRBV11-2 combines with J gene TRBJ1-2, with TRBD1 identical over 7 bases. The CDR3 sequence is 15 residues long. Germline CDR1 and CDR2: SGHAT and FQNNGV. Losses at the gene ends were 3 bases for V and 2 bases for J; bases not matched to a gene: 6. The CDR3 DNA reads TGTGCCAGCAGCTTGGACTGGGACAGCAACTATGGCTACACCTTC. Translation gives CASSLDWDSNYGYTF.

Here the CDR3 DNA reads TGTGCCAGCTCACCACCGTCGGGAAAGCCCCAGCATTTT. Translated: CASSPPSGKPQHF. J is TRBJ1-5 and V is TRBV18; D unresolved. CDR1 and CDR2 (germline): KGHSH, LQKENI. The V and J ends lost 0 bases and 8 bases respectively, with 8 bases between them. This CDR3 has 13 amino acids.

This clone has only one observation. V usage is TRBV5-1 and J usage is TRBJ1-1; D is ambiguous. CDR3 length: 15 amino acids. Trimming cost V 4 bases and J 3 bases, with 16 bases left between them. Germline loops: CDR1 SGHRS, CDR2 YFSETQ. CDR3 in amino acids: CASSGGLRGDTEAFF. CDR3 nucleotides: TGCGCCAGCAGCGGAGGGCTTCGGGGTGACACTGAAGCTTTCTTT.

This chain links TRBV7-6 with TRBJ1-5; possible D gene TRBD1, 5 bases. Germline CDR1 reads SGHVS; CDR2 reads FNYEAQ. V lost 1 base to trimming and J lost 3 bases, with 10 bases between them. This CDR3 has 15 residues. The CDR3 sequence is CASSLDTGINQPQHF. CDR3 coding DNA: TGTGCCAGCAGCTTAGATACAGGAATCAATCAGCCCCAGCATTTT.

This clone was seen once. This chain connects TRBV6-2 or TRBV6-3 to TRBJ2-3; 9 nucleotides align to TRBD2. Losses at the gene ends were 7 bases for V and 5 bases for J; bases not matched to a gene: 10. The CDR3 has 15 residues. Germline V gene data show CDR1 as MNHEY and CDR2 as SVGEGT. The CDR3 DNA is TGTGCCAGCACCCCGGCGGGGGGGCGTCAAGATACGCAGTATTTT. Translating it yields CASTPAGGRQDTQYF.

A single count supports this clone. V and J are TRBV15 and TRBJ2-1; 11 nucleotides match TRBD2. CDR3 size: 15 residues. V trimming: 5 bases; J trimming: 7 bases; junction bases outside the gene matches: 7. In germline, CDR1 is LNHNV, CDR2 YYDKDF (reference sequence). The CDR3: CATSLKLAGGNEQFF. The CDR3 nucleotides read TGTGCCACCAGCCTCAAGCTAGCGGGGGGAAATGAGCAGTTCTTC.

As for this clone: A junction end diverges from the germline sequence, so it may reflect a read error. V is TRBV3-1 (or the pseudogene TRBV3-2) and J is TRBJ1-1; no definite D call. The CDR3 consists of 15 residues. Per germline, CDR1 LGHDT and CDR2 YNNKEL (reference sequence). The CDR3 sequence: CASSHPQSLKTEAFF. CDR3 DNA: TGTGCCAGCAGCCATCCACAATCGTTGAAGACTGAAGCTTTCTTT.

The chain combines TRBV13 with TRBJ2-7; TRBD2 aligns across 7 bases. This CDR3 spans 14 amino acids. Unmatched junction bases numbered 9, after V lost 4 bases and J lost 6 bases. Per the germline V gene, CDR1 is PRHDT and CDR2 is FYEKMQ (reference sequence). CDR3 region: CASSSGLSGPEQYF. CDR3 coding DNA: TGTGCCAGCAGCTCGGGACTATCGGGTCCCGAGCAGTACTTC.

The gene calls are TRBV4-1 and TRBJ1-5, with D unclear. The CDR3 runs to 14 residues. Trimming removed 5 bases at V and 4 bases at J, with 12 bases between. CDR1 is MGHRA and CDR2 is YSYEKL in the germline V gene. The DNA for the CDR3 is TGCGCCAGCAGCTCCCGGTCCACGAATCAGCCCCAGCATTTT. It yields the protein CASSSRSTNQPQHF.

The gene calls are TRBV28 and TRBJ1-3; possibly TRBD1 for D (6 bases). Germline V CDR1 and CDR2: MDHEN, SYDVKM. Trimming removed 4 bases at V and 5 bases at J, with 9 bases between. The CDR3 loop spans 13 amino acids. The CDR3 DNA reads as TGTGCCAGCAGTTCGGGGGGGCGAAACACCATATATTTT. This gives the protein CASSSGGRNTIYF.

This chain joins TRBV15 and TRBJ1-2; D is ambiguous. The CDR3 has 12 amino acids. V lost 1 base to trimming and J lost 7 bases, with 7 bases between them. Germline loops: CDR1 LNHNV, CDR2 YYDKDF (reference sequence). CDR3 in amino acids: CATSRVSRGYTF. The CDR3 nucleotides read TGTGCCACCAGCAGAGTATCCCGTGGCTACACCTTC.

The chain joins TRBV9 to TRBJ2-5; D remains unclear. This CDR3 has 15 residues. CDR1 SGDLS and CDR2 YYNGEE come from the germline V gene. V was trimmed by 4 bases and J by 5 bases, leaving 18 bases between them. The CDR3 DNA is TGTGCCAGCAGCCCCGCCACAGCTTCCTGGGAGACCCAGTACTTC. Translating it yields CASSPATASWETQYF.

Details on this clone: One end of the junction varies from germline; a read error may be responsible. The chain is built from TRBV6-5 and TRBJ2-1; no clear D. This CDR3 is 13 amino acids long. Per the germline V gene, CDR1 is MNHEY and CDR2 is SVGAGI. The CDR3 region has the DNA TGTGCCAGCAGTCACTCTAATCTCTATGAGCAGTTCTTC. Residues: CASSHSNLYEQFF.